This T cell receptor beta chain was profiled in a study of cytomegalovirus exposure and HLA in healthy donors. As regards this clone: Its antigen is unidentified.

The study, taken as a whole, reports: Three chains tied to CMV proved CMV antigen-specific in vitro. In a later analysis, TCR beta V- and J-gene trimming was associated with a missense DCLRE1C variant.

The PCR had 60 Vbeta and 13 Jbeta primers. Clones were sequenced by immunoSEQ multiplex PCR, and TCRdb holds only the in-frame ones, with some missing. The sample has around 38,000 clones, 66% seen once. This CDR3 has 13 residues. From germline, CDR1 is SGHDT and CDR2 YYEEEE. V was shortened by 2 bases and J by 2 bases, with 2 bases between the two germline ends. The sequenced sample was PBMCs. This sequence joins TRBV5-6 and TRBJ2-6; D uncertain. The TCR originated in a man aged 45 to 65 in good health and CMV-seropositive. Here the CDR3 reads CASSFTGANVLTF. CDR3 in DNA: TGTGCCAGCAGCTTTACTGGGGCCAACGTCCTGACTTTC.